The next 20 T cell receptor beta chains were all read from a single sample in a study of cytotoxic CD8 clonotypes in ibrutinib-treated CLL. Only in-frame clones appear in the TCRdb table, and some are missing; sequencing was by immunoSEQ multiplex PCR. The sample yields tens of thousands of clones, 60% to 80% seen once. The source was PBMCs, collected at disease progression, from a patient treated with ibrutinib. These TCRs come from a human donor with chronic lymphocytic leukemia.

This clone has just a few counts. The chain uses TRBV4-2 and TRBJ1-4, with 9 nucleotides matching TRBD1. CDR3 size: 19 residues. The germline V gene has CDR1 LGHNA and CDR2 YNFKEQ. Trimming at V came to 1 base and at J to 4 bases, leaving 13 bases not matched to a gene. The CDR3 sequence is CASSQGAPTQGAFNEKLFF. CDR3 nucleotides: TGTGCCAGCAGCCAAGGGGCCCCAACACAGGGGGCGTTTAATGAAAAACTGTTTTTT.

J is TRBJ2-3 and V is TRBV4-1, with 9 positions matching TRBD2. CDR1 and CDR2 from the germline V gene are MGHRA and YSYEKL. The CDR3 runs to 17 residues. Losses at the gene ends were 0 bases for V and 4 bases for J; bases not matched to a gene: 8. CDR3 bases: TGCGCCAGCAGCCAAGATCTGGCGGGGGGGCGGGCAGATACGCAGTATTTT. Its translation: CASSQDLAGGRADTQYF.

This clone has a handful of counts. V gene TRBV5-6 combines with J gene TRBJ1-2; TRBD1 matches at 8 bases. CDR3 size: 13 residues. After removal of 5 bases from V and 7 bases from J, the junction contained 7 bases not matched to a gene. CDR1 and CDR2 from the germline V gene are SGHDT and YYEEEE. CDR3 nucleotides: TGTGCCAGCAGGGTGGGACAGGCTCGTGGCTACACCTTC. Translating gives CASRVGQARGYTF.

This chain joins TRBV11-1 and TRBJ2-1; D uncertain. CDR1 is SGHAT and CDR2 is FQDESV in the germline V gene (reference sequence). V was pared by 2 bases and J by 3 bases, with 5 bases between. CDR3 length equals 13 residues. CDR3 bases: TGTGCCAGCAGCTTAAGACTCTACAATGAGCAGTTCTTC. Translation: CASSLRLYNEQFF. The full variable domain, with the rest looked up from reference TRBV11-1 and TRBJ2-1, is EAEVAQSPRYKITEKSQAVAFWCDPISGHATLYWYRQILGQGPELLVQFQDESVVDDSQLPKDRFSAERLKGVDSTLKIQPAELGDSAMYLCASSLRLYNEQFFGPGTRLTVL.

This rearrangement joins TRBV5-1 to TRBJ2-3; 10 positions match TRBD2. V trimming: 0 bases; J trimming: 4 bases; junction bases outside the gene matches: 14. Looked up from germline, CDR1 is SGHRS and CDR2 is YFSETQ. The CDR3 consists of 19 residues. The chain's CDR3 is CASSLGRPSGGPRADTQYF. In nucleotides, the CDR3 is TGCGCCAGCAGCTTGGGGAGGCCTAGCGGGGGCCCCCGCGCAGATACGCAGTATTTT.

The rearrangement uses TRBV6-5 and TRBJ1-5; 8 bases match TRBD1. CDR1 and CDR2 (germline): MNHEY, SVGAGI. The CDR3 is 14 residues long. The ends lost 6 bases at V and 9 bases at J; junction bases unmatched: 10. In DNA form, the CDR3 reads TGTGCCAGCAGCCCCAGGACAGGGAATGGGCCCCAGCATTTT. It specifies CASSPRTGNGPQHF.

The V gene is TRBV7-2, the J gene TRBJ2-3; TRBD2 matches 12 bases. CDR3 length: 16 amino acids. The germline CDR1 and CDR2 sequences are SGHTA and FQGNSA. The ends lost 2 bases at V and 6 bases at J; junction bases unmatched: 6. CDR3 DNA: TGTGCCAGCAGCTTAAGGGTGACTAGCGGGGGTGATACGCAGTATTTT. Translation gives CASSLRVTSGGDTQYF.

The chain joins TRBV5-6 to TRBJ2-1, with TRBD1 as a possible D gene (6 bases). The CDR3 totals 15 residues. V lost 3 bases and J lost 1, with 11 bases in between. Looked up from germline, CDR1 is SGHDT and CDR2 is YYEEEE. The CDR3 DNA is TGTGCCAGCAGCTACAGGGTTCTTTCCTACAATGAGCAGTTCTTC. Protein sequence: CASSYRVLSYNEQFF.

V usage is TRBV7-6 and J usage is TRBJ2-7, with D perhaps given as TRBD1 or TRBD2 (5 bases each). The CDR3 spans 14 residues. Trimming shortened V by 6 bases and J by 0 bases, and 12 bases separated the two germline ends. Germline lookup yields CDR1 SGHVS and CDR2 FNYEAQ. Here the CDR3 reads CASRDWDGSYEQYF. In DNA, the CDR3 is TGTGCCAGCAGGGACTGGGACGGCTCCTACGAGCAGTACTTC.

The chain links TRBV5-1 to TRBJ2-1; 8 bases match TRBD2. The length of the CDR3 is 15 residues. Germline loops: CDR1 SGHRS, CDR2 YFSETQ. V lost 4 bases and J lost 4; bases outside the gene matches: 7. CDR3 nucleotides: TGCGCCAGCAGCCCCGGGGGGGGGACTTACAATGAGCAGTTCTTC. Protein product: CASSPGGGTYNEQFF. Based on the CDR3 plus reference TRBV5-1 and TRBJ2-1, the full variable domain is KAGVTQTPRYLIKTRGQQVTLSCSPISGHRSVSWYQQTPGQGLQFLFEYFSETQRNKGNFPGRFSGRQFSNSRSEMNVSTLELGDSALYLCASSPGGGTYNEQFFGPGTRLTVL.

V gene TRBV9 combines with J gene TRBJ1-4; D remains unclear. The V gene lost 0 bases and the J gene lost 0 bases, with 3 bases spanning the gap. Germline V gene lookup returns CDR1 SGDLS and CDR2 YYNGEE. The CDR3 sequence is 14 residues long. The CDR3 spells CASSVGATNEKLFF. The CDR3 region has the DNA TGTGCCAGCAGCGTAGGTGCAACTAATGAAAAACTGTTTTTT.

This rearrangement joins TRBV14 to TRBJ2-3, with a tentative D call TRBD2 (6 bases). Germline CDR1 SGHDN, CDR2 FVKESK. The CDR3 loop spans 18 amino acids. Trimming cost V 1 base and J 2 bases, with 19 bases left between them. CDR3 DNA sequence: TGTGCCAGCAGCCAAGGCTCGTGGGGTAGCGGTCACACAGATACGCAGTATTTT. Translation: CASSQGSWGSGHTDTQYF.

This rearrangement joins TRBV19 to TRBJ1-4, with 9 bases identical to TRBD1. CDR1 and CDR2 (germline): LNHDA, SQIVND (reference sequence). The trim removed 6 bases at V and 3 bases at J, leaving 5 bases unmatched. The CDR3 runs 15 residues. The CDR3 here is CASRPDRGANEKLFF. The CDR3 region has the DNA TGTGCCAGTAGACCCGACAGGGGGGCTAATGAAAAACTGTTTTTT.

This chain links TRBV4-1 with TRBJ1-4; tentative D call: TRBD1 (6 bases). Trimming took off 6 bases at V and 3 bases at J, with 14 bases between the two ends. The CDR3 spans 15 residues. CDR1 is MGHRA and CDR2 is YSYEKL in the germline V gene. The DNA for the CDR3 is TGCGCCAGCAGACCCTACAGGGACGCTAATGAAAAACTGTTTTTT. This gives the protein CASRPYRDANEKLFF.

This clone was seen just once. The identical CDR3 is also encoded by other nucleotide sequences in the sample. The gene calls are TRBV18 and TRBJ1-1; no clear D. The V end was cut by 3 bases, the J end by 2 bases, with 10 bases between. The CDR3 sequence is 14 residues long. The germline V gene encodes CDR1 KGHSH and CDR2 LQKENI. The CDR3, as DNA: TGTGCCAGCTCACCGGCGATCCAAAACACTGAAGCTTTCTTT. The encoded protein is CASSPAIQNTEAFF. The entire variable domain, with the rest obtained from reference TRBV18 and TRBJ1-1, is as follows: NAGVMQNPRHLVRRRGQEARLRCSPMKGHSHVYWYRQLPEEGLKFMVYLQKENIIDESGMPKERFSAEFPKEGPSILRIQQVVRGDSAAYFCASSPAIQNTEAFFGQGTRLTVV.

J is TRBJ2-7 and V is TRBV6-6; 10 nucleotides line up with TRBD1. Unmatched junction bases numbered 6, after V lost 7 bases and J lost 3 bases. The CDR3 has 14 residues. Germline V gene sequence: CDR1 MNHNY, CDR2 SVGAGI (reference sequence). In DNA, the CDR3 is TGTGCCAGCAAAGGGACAGGGGACGGCTACGAGCAGTACTTC. It encodes CASKGTGDGYEQYF.

This clone has just a few counts. This sequence joins TRBV6-1 and TRBJ1-2; D is ambiguous. CDR1 MNHNS and CDR2 SASEGT come from the germline V gene. V was shortened by 0 bases and J by 3 bases, with 5 bases between the two germline ends. The CDR3 length is 13 residues. The CDR3 nucleotides read TGTGCCAGCAGTGAAGCCGGGGACTATGGCTACACCTTC. This codes for CASSEAGDYGYTF.

This chain uses TRBV20-1 with TRBJ2-3; D is unresolved. The germline CDR1 and CDR2 sequences are DFQATT and SNEGSKA (reference sequence). The CDR3 spans 11 residues. V was cut by 6 bases and J by 4 bases, with 8 bases left in between. In DNA, the CDR3 is TGCAGTGCCCCGCTCCCAGATACGCAGTATTTT. Encoded protein: CSAPLPDTQYF.

This clone was seen a handful of times. The rearrangement links TRBV5-1 to TRBJ2-7; the D is unclear. V was shortened by 0 bases and J by 3 bases, with 7 bases between the two germline ends. CDR1 and CDR2 from the germline V gene are SGHRS and YFSETQ. The CDR3 is made up of 13 amino acids. The CDR3 sequence: CASSLAAIYEQYF. CDR3 nucleotides: TGCGCCAGCAGCTTGGCGGCTATCTACGAGCAGTACTTC.

The rearrangement links TRBV2 to TRBJ1-2; D is unclear. The V and J ends lost 4 bases and 0 bases respectively, with 9 bases between them. Germline V CDR1 and CDR2: SNHLY, FYNNEI. The CDR3 contains 14 residues. The CDR3 region is CASSGQLANYGYTF. The DNA for the CDR3 is TGTGCCAGCAGTGGGCAGTTAGCTAACTATGGCTACACCTTC.